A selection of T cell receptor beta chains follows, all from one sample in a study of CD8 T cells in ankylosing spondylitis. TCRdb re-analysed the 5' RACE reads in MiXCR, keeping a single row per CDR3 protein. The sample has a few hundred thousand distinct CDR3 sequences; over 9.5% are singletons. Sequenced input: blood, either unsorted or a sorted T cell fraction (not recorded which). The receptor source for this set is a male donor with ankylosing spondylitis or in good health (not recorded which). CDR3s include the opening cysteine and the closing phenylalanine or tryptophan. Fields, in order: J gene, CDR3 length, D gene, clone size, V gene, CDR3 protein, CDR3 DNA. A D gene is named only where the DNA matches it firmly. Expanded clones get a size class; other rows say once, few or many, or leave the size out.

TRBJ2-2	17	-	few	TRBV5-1	CASSPGASSANTGELFF	TGCGCCAGCAGCCCAGGGGCTAGCAGCGCGAACACCGGGGAGCTGTTTTTT
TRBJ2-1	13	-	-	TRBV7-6	CASSWGPNNEQFF	TGTGCCAGCAGCTGGGGACCAAACAATGAGCAGTTCTTC
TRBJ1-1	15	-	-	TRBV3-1	CASSPPGTTNTEAFF	TGTGCCAGCAGCCCGCCCGGGACAACCAACACTGAAGCTTTCTTT
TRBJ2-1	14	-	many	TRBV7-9	CASSFGASHNEQFF	TGTGCCAGCAGCTTCGGAGCGTCCCACAATGAGCAGTTCTTC
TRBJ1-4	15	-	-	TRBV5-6	CASSIGSKGNEKLFF	TGTGCCAGCAGCATCGGGAGTAAAGGAAATGAAAAACTGTTTTTT
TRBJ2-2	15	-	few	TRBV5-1	CASTSREGNTGELFF	TGCGCCAGCACGTCTAGGGAAGGAAACACCGGGGAGCTGTTTTTT
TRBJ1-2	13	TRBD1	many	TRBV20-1	CSAPPGQGSGYTF	TGCAGTGCCCCACCGGGACAGGGCTCCGGCTACACCTTC
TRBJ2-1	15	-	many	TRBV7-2	CASSDRGGREGFQFF	TGTGCCAGCAGCGACAGGGGAGGAAGGGAGGGTTTTCAGTTCTTC
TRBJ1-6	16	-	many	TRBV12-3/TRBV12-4	CASSNPRSSYNSPLHF	TGTGCCAGCAGCAACCCCCGGAGCTCCTATAATTCACCCCTCCACTTT
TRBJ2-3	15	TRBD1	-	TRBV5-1	CASSSGQGDSDTQYF	TGCGCCAGCAGCTCCGGACAGGGGGACTCAGATACGCAGTATTTT